The entry below describes one T cell receptor (beta chain). Per the original methods: From reference gene primer amplification, estimates of nucleated cell counts were derived. TCRdb's copy holds only in-frame clones and misses some; the assay was immunoSEQ multiplex PCR. V, J and clone size derive from that table, while D and trimming were established from the DNA sequence. Counted here are some 120,000 clones, less than 90% occurring once; the ten biggest clones make up around 2.3%. The data were obtained in a study of blood T cell repertoires in COVID-19. The overall study: Italy, Spain and the United States were the sources of the convalescent and acute COVID-19 samples. T cells, B-cell-depleted T cells, or PBMCs provided the cDNA or gDNA that served as material.

Germline lookup yields CDR1 MNHEY and CDR2 SVGEGT. V dropped 4 bases and J dropped 2 bases, with 8 bases sitting between them. The CDR3 length is 13 residues. The sequenced sample was peripheral blood. The receptor's source is a man younger than 45 with acute or convalescent COVID-19. The chain links TRBV6-2 or TRBV6-3 to TRBJ1-1; possibly TRBD1 for D (5 bases). The CDR3 region is CASSFQGNTEAFF. In DNA form, the CDR3 reads TGTGCCAGCAGTTTCCAGGGAAACACTGAAGCTTTCTTT.